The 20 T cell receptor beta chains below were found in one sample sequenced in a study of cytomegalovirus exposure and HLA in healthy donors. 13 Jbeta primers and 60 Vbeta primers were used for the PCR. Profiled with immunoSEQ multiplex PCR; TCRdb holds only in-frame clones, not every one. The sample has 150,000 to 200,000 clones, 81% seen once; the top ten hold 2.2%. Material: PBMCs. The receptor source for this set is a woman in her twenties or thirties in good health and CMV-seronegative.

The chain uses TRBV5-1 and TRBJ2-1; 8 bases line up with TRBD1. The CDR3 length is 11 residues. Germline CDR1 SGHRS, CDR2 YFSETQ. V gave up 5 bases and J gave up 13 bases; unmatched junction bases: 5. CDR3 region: CASRTGVIQFF. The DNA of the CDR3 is TGCGCCAGCAGGACAGGGGTAATACAGTTCTTC.

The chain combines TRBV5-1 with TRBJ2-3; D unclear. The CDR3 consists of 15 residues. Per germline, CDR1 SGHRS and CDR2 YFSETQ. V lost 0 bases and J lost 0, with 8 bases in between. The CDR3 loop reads CASSLGTTSTDTQYF. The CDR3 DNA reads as TGCGCCAGCAGCTTGGGAACTACTAGCACAGATACGCAGTATTTT.

CDR3 DNA: TGTGCCGGGGGCGTTCGGCGACAGATTTCCTACAATGAGCAGTTCTTC. Protein sequence: CAGGVRRQISYNEQFF. The chain recombines TRBV19 with TRBJ2-1, with TRBD1 as a possible D gene (6 bases). The CDR3 is 16 amino acids. The germline V and J ends were trimmed by 11 bases and 1 base, with 21 bases remaining between them. CDR1 is LNHDA, CDR2 SQIVND, per germline (reference sequence).

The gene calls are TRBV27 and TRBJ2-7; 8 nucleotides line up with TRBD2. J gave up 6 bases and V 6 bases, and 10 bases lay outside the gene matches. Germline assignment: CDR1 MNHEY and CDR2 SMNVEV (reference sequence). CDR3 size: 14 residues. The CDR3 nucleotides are TGTGCCAGCAGCCGTGGTGCGGGGGGCTTCGAGCAGTACTTC. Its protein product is CASSRGAGGFEQYF.

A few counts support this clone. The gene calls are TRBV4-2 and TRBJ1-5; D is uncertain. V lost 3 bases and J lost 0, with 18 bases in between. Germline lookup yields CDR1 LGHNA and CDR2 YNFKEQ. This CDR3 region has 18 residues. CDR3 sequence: CASSHTSGWAVSNQPQHF. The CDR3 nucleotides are TGTGCCAGCAGCCACACCTCGGGGTGGGCCGTTAGCAATCAGCCCCAGCATTTT.

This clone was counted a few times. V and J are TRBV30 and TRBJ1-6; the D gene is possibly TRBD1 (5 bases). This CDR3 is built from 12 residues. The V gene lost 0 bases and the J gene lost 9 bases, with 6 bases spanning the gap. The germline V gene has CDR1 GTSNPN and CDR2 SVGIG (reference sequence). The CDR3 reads CAWSVGASPLHF. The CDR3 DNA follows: TGTGCCTGGAGTGTAGGGGCTTCACCCCTCCACTTT. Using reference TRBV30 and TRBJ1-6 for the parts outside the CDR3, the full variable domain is SQTIHQWPATLVQPVGSPLSLECTVEGTSNPNLYWYRQAAGRGLQLLFYSVGIGQISSEVPQNLSASRPQDRQFILSSKKLLLSDSGFYLCAWSVGASPLHFGNGTRLTVT.

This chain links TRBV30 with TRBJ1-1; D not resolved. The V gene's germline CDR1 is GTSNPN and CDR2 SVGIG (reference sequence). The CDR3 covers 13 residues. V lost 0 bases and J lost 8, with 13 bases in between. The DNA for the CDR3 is TGTGCCTGGAGTGTCTCCCGTACTACGGAAGCTTTCTTT. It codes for CAWSVSRTTEAFF.

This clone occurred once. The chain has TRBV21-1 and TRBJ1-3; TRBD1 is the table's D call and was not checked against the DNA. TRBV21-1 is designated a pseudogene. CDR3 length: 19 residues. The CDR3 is CASPARDRVKATPGNTIYF. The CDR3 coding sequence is TGTGCCAGCCCCGCTCGGGACAGGGTAAAAGCCACTCCGGGAAACACCATATATTTT.

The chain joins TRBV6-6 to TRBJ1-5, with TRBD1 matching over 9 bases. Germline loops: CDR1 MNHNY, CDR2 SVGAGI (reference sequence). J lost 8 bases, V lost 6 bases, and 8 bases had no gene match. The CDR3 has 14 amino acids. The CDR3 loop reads CASRDRDRAKPQHF. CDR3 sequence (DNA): TGTGCCAGCAGAGACCGGGACAGGGCGAAGCCCCAGCATTTT.

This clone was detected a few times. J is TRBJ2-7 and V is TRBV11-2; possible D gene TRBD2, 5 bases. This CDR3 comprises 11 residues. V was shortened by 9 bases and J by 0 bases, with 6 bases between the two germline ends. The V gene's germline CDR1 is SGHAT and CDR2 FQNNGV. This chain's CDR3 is CASGSSYEQYF. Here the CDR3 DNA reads TGTGCCAGTGGGAGCTCCTACGAGCAGTACTTC. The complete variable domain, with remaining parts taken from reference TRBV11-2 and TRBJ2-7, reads EAGVAQSPRYKIIEKRQSVAFWCNPISGHATLYWYQQILGQGPKLLIQFQNNGVVDDSQLPKDRFSAERLKGVDSTLKIQPAKLEDSAVYLCASGSSYEQYFGPGTRLTVT.

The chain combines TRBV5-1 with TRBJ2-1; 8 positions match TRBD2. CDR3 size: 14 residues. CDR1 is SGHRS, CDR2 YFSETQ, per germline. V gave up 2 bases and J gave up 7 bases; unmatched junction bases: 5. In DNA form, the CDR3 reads TGCGCCAGCAGCTTCGCGGGGGGAGGGAATGAGCAGTTCTTC. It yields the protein CASSFAGGGNEQFF.

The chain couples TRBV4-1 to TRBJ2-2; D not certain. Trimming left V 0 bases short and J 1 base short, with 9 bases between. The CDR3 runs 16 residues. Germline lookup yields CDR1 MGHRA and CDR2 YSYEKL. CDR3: CASSQERHQNTGELFF. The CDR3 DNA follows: TGCGCCAGCAGCCAAGAGCGGCACCAGAACACCGGGGAGCTGTTTTTT.

CDR3 nucleotides: TGTGCCAGCAGTGATTTGTCGGGAGTGGCAGATACGCAGTATTTT. This encodes CASSDLSGVADTQYF. J is TRBJ2-3 and V is TRBV2; possibly TRBD2 for D (6 bases). Trimming pared 3 bases from V and 4 bases from J, leaving 14 bases between. This CDR3 contains 15 residues. Germline V gene sequence: CDR1 SNHLY, CDR2 FYNNEI.

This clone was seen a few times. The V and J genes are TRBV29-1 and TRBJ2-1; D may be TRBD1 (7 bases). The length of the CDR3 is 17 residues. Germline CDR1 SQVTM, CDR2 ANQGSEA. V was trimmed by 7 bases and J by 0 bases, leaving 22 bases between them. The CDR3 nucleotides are TGCAGCGCCACGGACCGCAGGGGGGATAGCTCCTACAATGAGCAGTTCTTC. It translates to CSATDRRGDSSYNEQFF.

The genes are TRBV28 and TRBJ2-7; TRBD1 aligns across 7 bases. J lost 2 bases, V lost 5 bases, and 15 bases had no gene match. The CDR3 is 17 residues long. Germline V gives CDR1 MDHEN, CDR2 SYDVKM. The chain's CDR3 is CASSATPGRQGAYEQYF. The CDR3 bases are TGTGCCAGCAGTGCCACCCCTGGAAGACAGGGAGCCTACGAGCAGTACTTC.

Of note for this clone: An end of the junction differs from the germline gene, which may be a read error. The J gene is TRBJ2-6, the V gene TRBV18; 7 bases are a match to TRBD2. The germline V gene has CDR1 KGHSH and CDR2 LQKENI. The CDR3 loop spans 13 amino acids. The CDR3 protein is CASSQGRANGLTF. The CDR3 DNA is TGTGCCAGCTCACAGGGGAGGGCCAACGGCCTGACTTTC.

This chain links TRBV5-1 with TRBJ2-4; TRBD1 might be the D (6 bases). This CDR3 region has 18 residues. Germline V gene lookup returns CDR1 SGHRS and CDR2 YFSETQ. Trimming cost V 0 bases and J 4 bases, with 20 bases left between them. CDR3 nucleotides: TGCGCCAGCAGCTTGGCCTGGGGGCGGTGGATAAGGAAAAACATTCAGTACTTC. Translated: CASSLAWGRWIRKNIQYF.

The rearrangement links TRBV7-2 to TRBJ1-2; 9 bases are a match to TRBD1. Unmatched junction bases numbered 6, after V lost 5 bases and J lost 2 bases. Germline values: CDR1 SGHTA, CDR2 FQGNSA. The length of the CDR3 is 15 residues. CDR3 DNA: TGTGCCAGCAGCCCGCTGGGACAGGGAAACTATGGCTACACCTTC. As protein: CASSPLGQGNYGYTF. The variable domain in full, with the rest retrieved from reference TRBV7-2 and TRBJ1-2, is GAGVSQSPSNKVTEKGKDVELRCDPISGHTALYWYRQSLGQGLEFLIYFQGNSAPDKSGLPSDRFSAERTGGSVSTLTIQRTQQEDSAVYLCASSPLGQGNYGYTFGSGTRLTVV.

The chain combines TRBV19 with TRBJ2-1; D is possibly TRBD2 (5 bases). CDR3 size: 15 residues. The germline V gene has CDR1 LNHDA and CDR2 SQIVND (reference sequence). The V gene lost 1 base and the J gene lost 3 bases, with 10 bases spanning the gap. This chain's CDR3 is CASSIGPGLYNEQFF. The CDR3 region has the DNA TGTGCCAGTAGTATAGGTCCAGGACTCTACAATGAGCAGTTCTTC.

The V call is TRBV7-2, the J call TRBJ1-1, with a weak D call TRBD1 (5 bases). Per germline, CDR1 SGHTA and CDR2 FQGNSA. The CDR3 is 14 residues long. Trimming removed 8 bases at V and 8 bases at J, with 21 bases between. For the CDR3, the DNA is TGTGCCAGCCGCCACTCGCGGGGGACGTTAGAAGCTTTCTTT. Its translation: CASRHSRGTLEAFF. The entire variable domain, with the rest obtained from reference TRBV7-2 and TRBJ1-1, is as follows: GAGVSQSPSNKVTEKGKDVELRCDPISGHTALYWYRQSLGQGLEFLIYFQGNSAPDKSGLPSDRFSAERTGGSVSTLTIQRTQQEDSAVYLCASRHSRGTLEAFFGQGTRLTVV.